Sequencing of this T cell receptor (beta chain) was carried out in a study of T-cell reconstitution after alpha-beta-depleted transplantation in children. This clonotype was seen repeatedly, ten times or more. Sequence at one end of the junction differs from germline and may be a read error. The germline V gene encodes CDR1 SGHRS and CDR2 YFSETQ. This CDR3 is 14 amino acids long. Unique molecular identifiers were incorporated when the TCRbeta library was constructed. MiXCR was run by TCRdb on the PCR reads, yielding one entry per CDR3 protein. This table holds fewer than 90,000 distinct CDR3 sequences, 7% to 8% found once.

The sample was PBMCs from the stem cell graft donor, taken from the stem cell graft. The rearrangement joins TRBV5-1 to TRBJ2-5, with D perhaps TRBD2 (5 bases). The TCR comes from a human donor who donated a stem cell graft to a child with acute lymphoblastic leukemia. The CDR3 DNA sequence: TGCGCCAGTTCCCCATCAGGCAGGTGGGAGACCCGGTACTTC. Translated: CASSPSGRWETRYF.